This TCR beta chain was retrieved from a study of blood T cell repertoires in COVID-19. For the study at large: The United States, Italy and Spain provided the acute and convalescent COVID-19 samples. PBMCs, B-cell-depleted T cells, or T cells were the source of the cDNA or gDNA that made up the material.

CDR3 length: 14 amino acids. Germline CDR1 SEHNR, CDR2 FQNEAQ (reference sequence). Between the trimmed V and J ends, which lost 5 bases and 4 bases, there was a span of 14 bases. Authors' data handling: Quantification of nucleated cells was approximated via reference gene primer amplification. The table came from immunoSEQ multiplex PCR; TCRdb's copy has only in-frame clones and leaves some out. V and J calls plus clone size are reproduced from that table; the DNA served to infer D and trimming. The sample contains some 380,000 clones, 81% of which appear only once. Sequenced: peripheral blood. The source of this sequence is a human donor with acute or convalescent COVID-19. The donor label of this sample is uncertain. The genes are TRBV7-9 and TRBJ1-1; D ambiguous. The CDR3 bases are TGTGCCAGCAGCCTTACCGATCCGGGCACTGAAGCTTTCTTT. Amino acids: CASSLTDPGTEAFF. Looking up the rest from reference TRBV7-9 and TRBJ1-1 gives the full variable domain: DTGVSQNPRHKITKRGQNVTFRCDPISEHNRLYWYRQTLGQGPEFLTYFQNEAQLEKSRLLSDRFSAERPKGSFSTLEIQRTEQGDSAMYLCASSLTDPGTEAFFGQGTRLTVV.